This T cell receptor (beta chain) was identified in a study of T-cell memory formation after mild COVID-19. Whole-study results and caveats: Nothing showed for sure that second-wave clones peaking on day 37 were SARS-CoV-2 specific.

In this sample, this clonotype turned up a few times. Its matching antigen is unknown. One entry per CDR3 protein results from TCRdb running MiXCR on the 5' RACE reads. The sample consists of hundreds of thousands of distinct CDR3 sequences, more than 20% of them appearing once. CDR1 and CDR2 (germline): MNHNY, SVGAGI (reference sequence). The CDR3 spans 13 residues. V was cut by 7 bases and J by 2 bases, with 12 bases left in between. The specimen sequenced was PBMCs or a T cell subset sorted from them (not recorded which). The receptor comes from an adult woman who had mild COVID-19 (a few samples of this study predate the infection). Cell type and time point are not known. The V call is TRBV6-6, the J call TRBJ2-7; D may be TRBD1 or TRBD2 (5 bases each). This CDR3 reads CASNPEGTYEQYF. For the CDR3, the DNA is TGTGCCAGCAACCCAGAGGGGACCTACGAGCAGTACTTC.